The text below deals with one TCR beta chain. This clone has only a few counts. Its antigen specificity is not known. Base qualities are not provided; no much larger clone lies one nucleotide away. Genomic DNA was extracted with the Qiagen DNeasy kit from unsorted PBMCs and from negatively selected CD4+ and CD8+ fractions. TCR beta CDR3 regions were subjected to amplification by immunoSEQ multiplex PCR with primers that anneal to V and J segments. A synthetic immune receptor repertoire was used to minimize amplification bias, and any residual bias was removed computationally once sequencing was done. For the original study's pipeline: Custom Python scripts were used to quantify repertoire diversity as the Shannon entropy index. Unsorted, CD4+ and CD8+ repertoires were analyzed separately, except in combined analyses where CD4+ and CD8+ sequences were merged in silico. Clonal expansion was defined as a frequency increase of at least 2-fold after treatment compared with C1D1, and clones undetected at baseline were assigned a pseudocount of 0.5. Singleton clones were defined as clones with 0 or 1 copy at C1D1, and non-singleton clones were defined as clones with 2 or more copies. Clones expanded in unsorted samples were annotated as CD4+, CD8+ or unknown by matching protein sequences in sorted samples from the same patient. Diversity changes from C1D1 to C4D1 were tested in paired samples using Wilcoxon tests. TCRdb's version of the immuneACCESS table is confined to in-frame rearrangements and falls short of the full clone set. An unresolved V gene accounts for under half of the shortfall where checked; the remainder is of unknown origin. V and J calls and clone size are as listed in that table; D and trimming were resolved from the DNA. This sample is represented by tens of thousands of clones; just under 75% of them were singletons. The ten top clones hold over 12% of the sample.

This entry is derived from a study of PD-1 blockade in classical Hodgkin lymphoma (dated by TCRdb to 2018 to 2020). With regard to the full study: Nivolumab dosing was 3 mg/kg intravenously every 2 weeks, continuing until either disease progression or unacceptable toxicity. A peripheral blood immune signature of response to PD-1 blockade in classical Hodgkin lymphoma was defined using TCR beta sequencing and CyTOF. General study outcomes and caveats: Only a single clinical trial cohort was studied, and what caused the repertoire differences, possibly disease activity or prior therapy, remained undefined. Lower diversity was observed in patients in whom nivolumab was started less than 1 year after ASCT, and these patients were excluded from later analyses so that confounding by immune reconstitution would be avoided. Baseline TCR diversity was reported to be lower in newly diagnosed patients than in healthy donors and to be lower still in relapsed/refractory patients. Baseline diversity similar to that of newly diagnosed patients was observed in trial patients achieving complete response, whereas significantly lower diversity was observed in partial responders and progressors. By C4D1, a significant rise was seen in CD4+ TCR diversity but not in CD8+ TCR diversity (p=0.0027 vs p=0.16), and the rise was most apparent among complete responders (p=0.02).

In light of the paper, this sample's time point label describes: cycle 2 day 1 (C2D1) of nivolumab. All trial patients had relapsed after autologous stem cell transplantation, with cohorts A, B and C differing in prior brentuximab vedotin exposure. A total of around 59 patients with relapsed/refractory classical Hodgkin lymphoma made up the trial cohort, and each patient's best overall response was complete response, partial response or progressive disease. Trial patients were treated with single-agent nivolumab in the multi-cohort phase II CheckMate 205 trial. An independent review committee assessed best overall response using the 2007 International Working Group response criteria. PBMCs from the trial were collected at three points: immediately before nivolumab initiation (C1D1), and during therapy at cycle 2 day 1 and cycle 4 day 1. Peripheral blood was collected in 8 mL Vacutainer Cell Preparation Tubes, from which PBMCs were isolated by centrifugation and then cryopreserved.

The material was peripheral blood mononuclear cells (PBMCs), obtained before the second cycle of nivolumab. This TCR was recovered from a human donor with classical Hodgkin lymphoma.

The bases read TGTGCCTGGAGCCAGGTGGACAGGGCTGGCTACACCTTC. This is translated as CAWSQVDRAGYTF. The chain is made from TRBV30 and TRBJ1-2, and 8 bases in between align with TRBD1. V lost 3 bases and J lost 7 bases, and the count of bases not matched to a germline gene is 7. As encoded in the germline V gene (reference sequence), CDR1 is GTSNPN while CDR2 is SVGIG. Spanning cysteine to phenylalanine, the CDR3 consists of 13 amino acids. Just CDR3 DNA is preserved here, 39 bases in frame from base 1.